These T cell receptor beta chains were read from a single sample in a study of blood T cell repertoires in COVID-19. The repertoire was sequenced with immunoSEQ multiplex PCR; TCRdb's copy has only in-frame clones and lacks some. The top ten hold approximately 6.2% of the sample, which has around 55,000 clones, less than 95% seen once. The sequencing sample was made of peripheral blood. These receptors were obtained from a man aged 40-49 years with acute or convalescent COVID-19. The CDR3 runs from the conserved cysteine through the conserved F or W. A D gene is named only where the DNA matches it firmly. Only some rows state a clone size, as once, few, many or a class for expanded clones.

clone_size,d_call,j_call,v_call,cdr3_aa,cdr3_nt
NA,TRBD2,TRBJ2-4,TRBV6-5,CASGGVATKNIQYF,TGTGCCTCCGGGGGGGTGGCGACCAAAAACATTCAGTACTTC
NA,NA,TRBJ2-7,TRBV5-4,CASSLDSTRNLHEQYF,TGTGCCAGCAGCTTGGATTCTACTAGAAACCTCCACGAGCAGTACTTC
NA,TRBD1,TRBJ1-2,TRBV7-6,CASSSWTGENNGYTF,TGTGCCAGCAGCTCTTGGACAGGGGAAAATAATGGCTACACCTTC
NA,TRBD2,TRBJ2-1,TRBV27,CASSPAGGPRNEQFF,TGTGCCAGCAGCCCAGCGGGAGGGCCTCGGAATGAGCAGTTCTTC
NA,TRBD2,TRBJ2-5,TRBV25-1,CASSESGREGPDETQYF,TGTGCCAGCAGTGAATCGGGCAGGGAGGGACCTGATGAGACCCAGTACTTC
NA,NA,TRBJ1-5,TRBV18,CASSTEGNQPQHF,TGTGCCAGCTCAACAGAAGGCAATCAGCCCCAGCATTTT
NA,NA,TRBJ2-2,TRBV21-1,CASSWTRGTGELFF,TGTGCCAGCTCCTGGACCCGGGGTACCGGGGAGCTGTTTTTT
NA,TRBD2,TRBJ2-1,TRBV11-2,CASSLRGLAGGSSYNEQFF,TGTGCCAGCAGCCTTCGCGGACTAGCGGGAGGGAGCTCCTACAATGAGCAGTTCTTC
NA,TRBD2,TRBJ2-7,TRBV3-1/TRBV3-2,CASSLRTSGREYEQYF,TGTGCCAGCAGCTTACGGACTAGCGGGAGGGAGTACGAGCAGTACTTC
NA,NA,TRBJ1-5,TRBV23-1,CASSQSVPGVRRNQPQHF,TGCGCCAGCAGTCAATCCGTGCCAGGGGTTAGACGCAATCAGCCCCAGCATTTT
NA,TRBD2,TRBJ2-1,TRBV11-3,CASSPEAGPTFNEQFF,TGTGCCAGCAGCCCTGAAGCGGGACCAACCTTTAATGAGCAGTTCTTC
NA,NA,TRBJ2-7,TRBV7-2,CASSSLGLPPYEQYF,TGTGCCAGCAGCTCCCTGGGACTTCCGCCCTACGAGCAGTACTTC
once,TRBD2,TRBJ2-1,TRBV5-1,CASSWRTSGRAHEQFF,TGCGCCAGCAGCTGGCGGACGAGCGGGAGGGCCCATGAGCAGTTCTTC
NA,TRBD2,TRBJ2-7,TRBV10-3,CATTTLSGRIYEQYF,TGTGCCACCACCACTTTAAGCGGGAGGATCTACGAGCAGTACTTC
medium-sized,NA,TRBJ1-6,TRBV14,CASSQVLGHRDSPLHF,TGTGCCAGCAGCCAAGTACTTGGACACCGGGATTCACCCCTCCACTTT
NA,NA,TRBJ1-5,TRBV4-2,CASSAGGADSNQPQHF,TGTGCCAGCAGCGCGGGGGGGGCGGATAGCAATCAGCCCCAGCATTTT
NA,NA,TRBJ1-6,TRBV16,CASSQLKSSPLHF,TGTGCCAGCAGCCAATTGAAGAGCTCACCCCTCCACTTT
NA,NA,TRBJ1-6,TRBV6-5,CASSYNRDSPLHF,TGTGCCAGCAGTTATAACCGCGATTCACCCCTCCACTTT
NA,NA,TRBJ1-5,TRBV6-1,CASSEVGAGQPQHF,TGTGCCAGCAGTGAAGTGGGGGCAGGCCAGCCCCAGCATTTT
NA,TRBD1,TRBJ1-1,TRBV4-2,CASSQAFGEGGYMNTEAFF,TGTGCCAGCAGCCAAGCGTTCGGAGAAGGGGGCTATATGAACACTGAAGCTTTCTTT
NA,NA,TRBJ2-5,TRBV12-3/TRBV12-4,CASSFIVQETQYF,TGTGCCAGCAGTTTTATAGTTCAAGAGACCCAGTACTTC
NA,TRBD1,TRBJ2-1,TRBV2,CASSEGQGVWNEQFF,TGTGCCAGCAGTGAGGGACAGGGGGTATGGAATGAGCAGTTCTTC
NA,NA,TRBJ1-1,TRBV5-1,CASSFRDMNTEAFF,TGCGCCAGCAGCTTCCGGGACATGAACACTGAAGCTTTCTTT
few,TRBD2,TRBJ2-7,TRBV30,CAWSVAGGSYEQYF,TGTGCCTGGAGTGTGGCGGGAGGGTCCTACGAGCAGTACTTC
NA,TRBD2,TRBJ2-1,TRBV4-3,CASSQVGAAGGNEQFF,TGCGCCAGCAGCCAAGTGGGCGCAGCGGGGGGGAATGAGCAGTTCTTC
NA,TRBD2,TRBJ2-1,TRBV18,CASSPWTSGTANEQFF,TGTGCCAGCTCACCTTGGACTAGCGGGACGGCGAATGAGCAGTTCTTC
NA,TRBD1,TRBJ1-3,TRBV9,CASSVSGQGVGNTIYF,TGTGCCAGCAGCGTTTCGGGACAGGGGGTCGGAAACACCATATATTTT
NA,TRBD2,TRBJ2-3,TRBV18,CASSPTNGLADTQYF,TGTGCCAGCTCACCGACCAACGGACTAGCAGATACGCAGTATTTT
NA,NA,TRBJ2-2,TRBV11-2,CASSPNAGTGELFF,TGTGCCAGCAGCCCCAACGCAGGTACCGGGGAGCTGTTTTTT
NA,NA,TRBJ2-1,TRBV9,CASSVGTESSYNEQFF,TGTGCCAGCAGCGTAGGTACAGAGAGCTCCTACAATGAGCAGTTCTTC
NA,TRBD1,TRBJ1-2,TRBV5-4,CASSPKGAAYGYTF,TGTGCCAGCAGCCCCAAGGGGGCGGCCTATGGCTACACCTTC
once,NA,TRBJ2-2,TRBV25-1,CASRFDSGNTGELFF,TGTGCCAGCAGGTTCGATAGCGGGAACACCGGGGAGCTGTTTTTT
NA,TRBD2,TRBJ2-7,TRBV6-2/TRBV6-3,CASSPPTSGTYEQYF,TGTGCCAGCAGCCCGCCGACTAGCGGGACTTACGAGCAGTACTTC
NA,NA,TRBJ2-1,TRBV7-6,CASSLWQGNYNEQFF,TGTGCCAGCAGCTTATGGCAGGGGAACTACAATGAGCAGTTCTTC
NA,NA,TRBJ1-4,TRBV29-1,CSVRDSTNEKLFF,TGCAGCGTCCGGGACTCAACTAATGAAAAACTGTTTTTT
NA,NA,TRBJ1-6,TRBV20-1,CSASPGTNTNSPLHF,TGCAGTGCTAGTCCCGGGACAAACACAAATTCACCCCTCCACTTT
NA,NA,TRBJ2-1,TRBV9,CASSVGPGGYNEQFF,TGTGCCAGCAGCGTAGGGCCCGGGGGATACAATGAGCAGTTCTTC
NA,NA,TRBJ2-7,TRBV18,CATSLGGDVGKQYF,TGTGCCACCTCCTTAGGAGGGGACGTAGGCAAGCAGTACTTC
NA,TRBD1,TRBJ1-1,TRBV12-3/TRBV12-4,CASKGQGAGEAFF,TGTGCCAGCAAGGGACAGGGGGCGGGTGAAGCTTTCTTT
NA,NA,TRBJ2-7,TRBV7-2,CASSVTSRYEQYF,TGTGCCAGCAGCGTCACTAGCAGGTACGAGCAGTACTTC
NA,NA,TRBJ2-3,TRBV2,CASVYTDTQYF,TGTGCCAGCGTATACACAGATACGCAGTATTTT
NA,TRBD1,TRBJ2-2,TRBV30,CAWSHRDRTKELFF,TGTGCCTGGAGTCACCGGGACAGGACAAAGGAGCTGTTTTTT
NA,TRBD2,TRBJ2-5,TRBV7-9,CASSPGLAEETQYF,TGTGCCAGCAGCCCGGGACTAGCGGAAGAGACCCAGTACTTC
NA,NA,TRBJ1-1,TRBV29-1,CSGNRDSSSTEAFF,TGCAGCGGGAACAGGGATTCGAGTAGCACTGAAGCTTTCTTT
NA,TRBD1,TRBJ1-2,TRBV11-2,CASSPGDSYKANYGYTF,TGTGCCAGCAGCCCGGGGGACAGTTACAAAGCTAACTATGGCTACACCTTC
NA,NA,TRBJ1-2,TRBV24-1,CATSDISSYGYTF,TGTGCCACCAGTGATATATCGAGCTATGGCTACACCTTC
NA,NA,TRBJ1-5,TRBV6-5,CASRPGSNQPQHF,TGTGCCAGCAGGCCCGGGAGCAATCAGCCCCAGCATTTT
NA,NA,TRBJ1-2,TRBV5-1,CASTVGGGYGYTF,TGCGCCAGCACTGTCGGTGGAGGCTATGGCTACACCTTC
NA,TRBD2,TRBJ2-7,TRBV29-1,CSVSGGGGTGYEQYF,TGCAGCGTTAGCGGGGGAGGAGGTACGGGCTACGAGCAGTACTTC
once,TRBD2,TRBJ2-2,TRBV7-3,CASSSYTGTITGELFF,TGTGCCAGCAGCTCGTATACCGGGACTATAACCGGGGAGCTGTTTTTT
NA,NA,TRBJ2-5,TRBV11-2,CASSTRQQETQYF,TGTGCCAGCAGCACGAGGCAACAAGAGACCCAGTACTTC